Given below is one TCR beta chain in context. These data belong to a study of human T cells and chemical hapten exposure. Study information: TCR yields per sample varied mostly from small pooled library volume differences.

Germline trimming cut 6 bases from V and 2 bases from J; bases unmatched to any gene: 5. The CDR3 is 14 residues long. Time point specified: patch test 3, about 24 weeks after DPC sensitization. Specified treatment: therapeutic diphenylcyclopropenone sensitization with weekly scalp DPC. One entry per CDR3 protein results from TCRdb running MiXCR on the RACE reads. The sample carries roughly 71,000 distinct CDR3 sequences, around 10% recorded once. This TCR derives from a woman in her forties or fifties with alopecia areata. Some clones in this sample may be carry-over from other donors' samples. The sequenced sample was whole blood, obtained in connection with sensitization to the hapten diphenylcyclopropenone (DPC). This chain joins TRBV12-3 or TRBV12-4 and TRBJ2-3, with TRBD1 matching over 7 bases. CDR3 in DNA: TGTGCCAGCAGCCGACAGGGAACCACAGATACGCAGTATTTT. It specifies CASSRQGTTDTQYF.